Following are 5 T cell receptor beta chains from one sample sequenced in a study of T cells in Graves' hyperthyroidism and ophthalmopathy. Amplification of TCR beta CDR3 regions was performed using RNA transcripts as template. HTBI primers drove first-round RT-PCR of the TCR CDR3. Using its own MiXCR run on the multiplex PCR reads, TCRdb lists one record per CDR3 protein. The repertoire has fewer than 500,000 distinct CDR3 sequences, about 14% of them found once; the top ten carry roughly 20%. The sample consisted of blood. These receptors were collected from a man between 25 and 39 years old with Graves' hyperthyroidism that later progressed to Graves' ophthalmopathy.

V and J are TRBV5-1 and TRBJ2-3; D is undetermined. V was trimmed by 5 bases and J by 0 bases, leaving 10 bases between them. Germline V gene lookup returns CDR1 SGHRS and CDR2 YFSETQ. CDR3 size: 14 residues. DNA of the CDR3: TGCGCCAGCAGTTTTCAGGAGAGCACAGATACGCAGTATTTT. This gives the protein CASSFQESTDTQYF.

There are many counts of this clonotype. The chain couples TRBV6-6 to TRBJ2-2; D not certain. The CDR3 spans 16 residues. Germline V gives CDR1 MNHNY, CDR2 SVGAGI (reference sequence). V was shortened by 4 bases and J by 4 bases, with 16 bases between the two germline ends. CDR3 DNA: TGTGCCAGCAGTTCCCCTCGGCAGAAGTCCACCGGGGAGCTGTTTTTT. Translating gives CASSSPRQKSTGELFF.

This clonotype appeared many times. The chain links TRBV13 to TRBJ2-7; D gene ambiguous. Trimming pared 5 bases from V and 3 bases from J, leaving 11 bases between. This CDR3 spans 13 amino acids. CDR1 is PRHDT and CDR2 is FYEKMQ in the germline V gene (reference sequence). CDR3 in DNA: TGTGCCAGCAGCCGATTCTTACACTACGAGCAGTACTTC. Protein: CASSRFLHYEQYF.

This clonotype was counted only a few times. J is TRBJ2-1 and V is TRBV30, with unresolved D. V dropped 2 bases and J dropped 7 bases, with 9 bases sitting between them. In germline, CDR1 is GTSNPN, CDR2 SVGIG (reference sequence). This CDR3 is built from 12 residues. In DNA form, the CDR3 reads TGTGCCTGGAGTACGGGCCGTAATGAGCAGTTCTTC. It encodes CAWSTGRNEQFF. Full variable domain (remainder filled in from reference TRBV30 and TRBJ2-1): SQTIHQWPATLVQPVGSPLSLECTVEGTSNPNLYWYRQAAGRGLQLLFYSVGIGQISSEVPQNLSASRPQDRQFILSSKKLLLSDSGFYLCAWSTGRNEQFFGPGTRLTVL.

This clonotype was recorded many times. V and J are TRBV10-1 and TRBJ2-2; 8 bases align to TRBD1. Per germline, CDR1 WNHNN and CDR2 SYGVQD (reference sequence). V was clipped by 8 bases and J by 7 bases; unmatched bases: 9. This CDR3 contains 14 residues. Here the CDR3 reads CASGGGQGSGELFF. CDR3 sequence (DNA): TGCGCCAGCGGGGGCGGACAGGGAAGCGGGGAGCTGTTTTTT.